The clone carrying this T cell receptor (beta chain) was seen at least ten times. Its antigen is unidentified. This entry belongs to a study of T cells in Graves' hyperthyroidism and ophthalmopathy. Regions amplified from RNA transcripts were the TCR beta CDR3 regions. When the TCR CDR3 underwent first-round RT-PCR, the HTBI primer set was used. TCRdb itself ran the multiplex PCR reads through MiXCR, one entry per CDR3 protein. The table lists 300,000 or so distinct CDR3 sequences, roughly 17% of them singletons. Using around 10 ml of fresh peripheral blood, PBMCs were prepared. Germline V CDR1 and CDR2: SGHTA, FQGNSA. This CDR3 region has 16 residues. Trimming removed 5 bases from V and 0 bases from J; junction bases left unmatched: 7. The study's findings and limits: Clonotypes that were expanded in thyroid above 0.001 mostly appeared in blood too. In simple terms, a model built on 13 V-J features told ophthalmopathy apart from stable hyperthyroidism.

The sequence was obtained from a man under 40 with Graves' hyperthyroidism. The chain recombines TRBV7-2 with TRBJ2-3; 8 bases align to TRBD1. The specimen sequenced was blood. The CDR3 is CASSLTGARSTDTQYF. CDR3 in DNA: TGTGCCAGCAGCCTGACAGGGGCAAGGAGCACAGATACGCAGTATTTT.